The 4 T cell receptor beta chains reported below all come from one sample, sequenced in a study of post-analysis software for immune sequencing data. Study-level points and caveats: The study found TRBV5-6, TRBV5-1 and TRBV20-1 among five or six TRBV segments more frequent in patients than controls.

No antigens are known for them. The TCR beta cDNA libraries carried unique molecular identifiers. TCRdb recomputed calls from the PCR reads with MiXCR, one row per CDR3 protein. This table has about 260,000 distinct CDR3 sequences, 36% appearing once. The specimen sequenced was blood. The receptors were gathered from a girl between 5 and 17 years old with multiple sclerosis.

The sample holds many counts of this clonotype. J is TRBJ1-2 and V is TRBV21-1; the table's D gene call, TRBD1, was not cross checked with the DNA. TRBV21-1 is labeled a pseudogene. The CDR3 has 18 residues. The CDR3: CASSNQRLRDRANYGYTF. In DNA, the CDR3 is TGTGCCAGCAGCAACCAACGGCTTCGGGACAGGGCGAACTATGGCTACACCTTC.

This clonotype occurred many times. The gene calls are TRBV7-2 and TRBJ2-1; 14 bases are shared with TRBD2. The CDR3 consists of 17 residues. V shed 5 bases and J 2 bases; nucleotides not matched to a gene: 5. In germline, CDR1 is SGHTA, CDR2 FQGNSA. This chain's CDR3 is CASSPPGLAGAYNEQFF. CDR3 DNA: TGTGCCAGCAGCCCGCCGGGACTAGCGGGAGCCTACAATGAGCAGTTCTTC.

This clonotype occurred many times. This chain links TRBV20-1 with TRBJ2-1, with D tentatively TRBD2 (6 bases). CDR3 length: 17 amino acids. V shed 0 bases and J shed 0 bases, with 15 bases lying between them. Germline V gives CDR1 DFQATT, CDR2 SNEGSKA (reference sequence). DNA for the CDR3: TGCAGTGCTAGAGACGTCTCCCGGGAGAGCTCCTACAATGAGCAGTTCTTC. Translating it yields CSARDVSRESSYNEQFF.

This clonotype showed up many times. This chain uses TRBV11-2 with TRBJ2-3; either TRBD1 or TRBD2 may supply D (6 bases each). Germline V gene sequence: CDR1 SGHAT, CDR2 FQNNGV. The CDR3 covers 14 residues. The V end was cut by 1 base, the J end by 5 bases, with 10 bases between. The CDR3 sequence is CASSLAGALDTQYF. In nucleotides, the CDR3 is TGTGCCAGCAGCTTAGCGGGGGCGTTAGATACGCAGTATTTT.